These 21 T cell receptor beta chains were all obtained from the same sample, sequenced in a study of identifying expanded T cells in peripheral blood. This table comes from immunoSEQ multiplex PCR, and its TCRdb copy is limited to in-frame clones, with some not included. This sample has 70,000 to 100,000 clones, with roughly 91% found just once. The sample taken for sequencing was blood. These TCRs come from a person between 18 and 69 years old in good health.

The genes are TRBV7-2 and TRBJ2-7; D possibly matches TRBD1 or TRBD2 (5 bases each). V lost 1 base to trimming and J lost 4 bases, with 11 bases between them. Germline-derived CDR1 and CDR2 are SGHTA and FQGNSA. The CDR3 loop spans 14 amino acids. DNA of the CDR3: TGTGCCAGCAGCTTAGTCAGAGGGGAGTACGAGCAGTACTTC. This gives the protein CASSLVRGEYEQYF.

This chain connects TRBV28 to TRBJ2-2, with 11 bases aligning to TRBD1. The CDR3 has 14 residues. The germline V gene has CDR1 MDHEN and CDR2 SYDVKM. The junction had 4 bases not matched to a gene; V was cut back by 8 bases and J by 5 bases. The CDR3 here is CASWTGGRTGELFF. In DNA, the CDR3 is TGTGCCAGCTGGACAGGGGGCCGAACCGGGGAGCTGTTTTTT.

This chain links TRBV7-2 with TRBJ2-7; 9 bases line up with TRBD1. With 5 bases clipped from V and 2 bases from J, the junction kept 4 bases outside the gene matches. CDR3 length: 14 amino acids. CDR1 is SGHTA, CDR2 FQGNSA, per germline. The CDR3 reads CASSLTGGAYEQYF. CDR3 coding DNA: TGTGCCAGCAGCCTGACAGGGGGGGCCTACGAGCAGTACTTC. Variable domain in full (rest from reference TRBV7-2 and TRBJ2-7): GAGVSQSPSNKVTEKGKDVELRCDPISGHTALYWYRQSLGQGLEFLIYFQGNSAPDKSGLPSDRFSAERTGGSVSTLTIQRTQQEDSAVYLCASSLTGGAYEQYFGPGTRLTVT.

The gene calls are TRBV27 and TRBJ1-2, with TRBD1 identical over 8 bases. CDR3 length equals 14 residues. The germline V gene has CDR1 MNHEY and CDR2 SMNVEV (reference sequence). V lost 8 bases, J lost 6 bases, and 11 bases stayed unmatched. CDR3 nucleotides: TGTGCCAGCTCCAGGACAGGGACGTTTAATGGCTACACCTTC. Translated, it gives CASSRTGTFNGYTF.

V and J are TRBV9 and TRBJ2-5; D not certain. Germline CDR1 SGDLS, CDR2 YYNGEE. CDR3 length: 14 residues. The V end lost 0 bases, the J end lost 1 base, and 7 bases lay between the germline ends. The CDR3 protein is CASSVGQTQETQYF. CDR3 DNA: TGTGCCAGCAGCGTAGGGCAAACCCAAGAGACCCAGTACTTC.

Details on this clone: Other nucleotide sequences in the sample specify the same CDR3. The rearrangement links TRBV28 to TRBJ1-5, with 10 nucleotides matching TRBD1. Germline V gives CDR1 MDHEN, CDR2 SYDVKM. V lost 5 bases, J lost 4 bases, and 2 bases stayed unmatched. This CDR3 has 14 residues. The CDR3 DNA reads TGTGCCAGCAGTCCGGACAGGGGGAATCAGCCCCAGCATTTT. Protein: CASSPDRGNQPQHF.

This clone was picked up a small number of times. This chain uses TRBV7-6 with TRBJ1-4; D gene uncertain. With 3 bases removed from V and 7 bases from J, the gap between germline ends came to 18 bases. In germline, CDR1 is SGHVS, CDR2 FNYEAQ. CDR3 length equals 16 residues. CDR3 loop: CASSFLSVIGGEKLFF. The CDR3 DNA follows: TGTGCCAGCAGCTTCCTATCCGTCATAGGAGGTGAAAAACTGTTTTTT.

This clone was found once. The chain joins TRBV4-1 to TRBJ2-5, with 7 nucleotides matching TRBD2. From germline, CDR1 is MGHRA and CDR2 YSYEKL. V shed 1 base and J 2 bases; nucleotides not matched to a gene: 7. This CDR3 spans 16 amino acids. CDR3 residues: CASSQVSGGPQETQYF. CDR3 in DNA: TGCGCCAGCAGCCAAGTTTCGGGGGGACCTCAAGAGACCCAGTACTTC.

The chain recombines TRBV18 with TRBJ1-2; D is unresolved. Trimming took off 1 base at V and 6 bases at J, with 12 bases between the two ends. Germline V lookup: CDR1 KGHSH, CDR2 LQKENI. The CDR3 runs 14 residues. The CDR3 nucleotides read TGTGCCAGCTCACCACTGGAGGTTTTGAATGGCTACACCTTC. This sequence encodes CASSPLEVLNGYTF. The full variable domain, completed using reference TRBV18 and TRBJ1-2, is NAGVMQNPRHLVRRRGQEARLRCSPMKGHSHVYWYRQLPEEGLKFMVYLQKENIIDESGMPKERFSAEFPKEGPSILRIQQVVRGDSAAYFCASSPLEVLNGYTFGSGTRLTVV.

This sequence joins TRBV5-8 and TRBJ1-6; D ambiguous. The CDR3 loop spans 19 amino acids. V lost 4 bases and J 0 bases, leaving 20 bases between the germline ends. Germline loops: CDR1 SGHTS, CDR2 YDEGEE. The CDR3 sequence: CASSPRKLQPSSYNSPLHF. The CDR3 nucleotides read TGTGCCAGCAGCCCGAGGAAATTGCAGCCGAGCTCCTATAATTCACCCCTCCACTTT.

The chain is built from TRBV9 and TRBJ1-6; D is uncertain. The V gene's germline CDR1 is SGDLS and CDR2 YYNGEE. This CDR3 has 15 residues. Trimming pared 0 bases from V and 9 bases from J, leaving 13 bases between. As DNA, the CDR3 is TGTGCCAGCAGCGTAGCGTCGGGTATCGGTTCACCCCTCCACTTT. This encodes CASSVASGIGSPLHF.

The V call is TRBV2, the J call TRBJ2-5; 10 bases line up with TRBD2. Germline V CDR1 and CDR2: SNHLY, FYNNEI. CDR3 length: 15 amino acids. J lost 1 base, V lost 1 base, and 0 bases had no gene match. The CDR3 loop is CASSEERGGQETQYF. The CDR3 DNA follows: TGTGCCAGCAGTGAAGAGCGGGGGGGCCAAGAGACCCAGTACTTC.

The chain recombines TRBV19 with TRBJ2-1, with 7 bases matching TRBD1. J lost 7 bases, V lost 3 bases, and 9 bases had no gene match. CDR3 length: 15 residues. CDR1 LNHDA and CDR2 SQIVND come from the germline V gene (reference sequence). CDR3: CASSIGQVLGNEQFF. DNA of the CDR3: TGTGCCAGTAGTATCGGACAGGTACTCGGGAATGAGCAGTTCTTC.

This chain's CDR3 is CASSQGSGDGYTF. CDR3 bases: TGCGCCAGCAGCCAAGGTTCAGGGGATGGCTACACCTTC. This chain joins TRBV4-1 and TRBJ1-2, with D possibly matching TRBD1 (6 bases). This CDR3 spans 13 amino acids. Germline V CDR1 and CDR2: MGHRA, YSYEKL. Trimming left V 1 base short and J 6 bases short, with 9 bases between.

The chain is built from TRBV7-2 and TRBJ2-5, with D maybe TRBD1 (6 bases). V was trimmed by 3 bases and J by 1 base, leaving 9 bases between them. CDR1 SGHTA and CDR2 FQGNSA come from the germline V gene. The CDR3 runs to 14 residues. CDR3 nucleotide sequence: TGTGCCAGCAGCTTTGGGGGCTTCCAAGAGACCCAGTACTTC. Residues: CASSFGGFQETQYF. Combining the CDR3 with reference TRBV7-2 and TRBJ2-5 gives the whole variable domain GAGVSQSPSNKVTEKGKDVELRCDPISGHTALYWYRQSLGQGLEFLIYFQGNSAPDKSGLPSDRFSAERTGGSVSTLTIQRTQQEDSAVYLCASSFGGFQETQYFGPGTRLLVL.

Comment on this clone: One end of the junction is discordant with germline, which a read error may explain. The chain links TRBV29-1 to TRBJ2-7, with D uncertain. Germline values: CDR1 SQVTM, CDR2 ANQGSEA. CDR3 length: 12 residues. CDR3 DNA: TGCAGCGTCGAAGGCCGTGCCTACGAGCAGTACTTC. Translated: CSVEGRAYEQYF.

The rearrangement uses TRBV29-1 and TRBJ2-7; 7 bases are shared with TRBD1. Trimming at V came to 7 bases and at J to 4 bases, leaving 7 bases not matched to a gene. The germline gives CDR1 SQVTM, CDR2 ANQGSEA. The length of the CDR3 is 12 residues. For the CDR3, the DNA is TGCAGCGCGACCGGGACAGAGTACGAGCAGTACTTC. It specifies CSATGTEYEQYF.

The chain combines TRBV6-5 with TRBJ1-4; no clear D gene. The length of the CDR3 is 13 residues. Germline CDR1 and CDR2: MNHEY and SVGAGI. Trimming took 2 bases from V and 8 from J, leaving 9 bases between them. The CDR3 loop reads CASSYAPGEKLFF. The CDR3 nucleotides read TGTGCCAGCAGTTACGCCCCGGGGGAAAAACTGTTTTTT.

This chain links TRBV28 with TRBJ1-1; 7 bases fit TRBD1. This CDR3 region has 14 residues. Germline CDR1 is MDHEN and CDR2 is SYDVKM. The V segment lost 1 base and the J segment 7 bases; nucleotides outside the gene matches: 6. CDR3 region: CASSLLTGFGEAFF. Written as DNA, the CDR3 is TGTGCCAGCAGTTTATTGACAGGGTTTGGTGAAGCTTTCTTT.

The CDR3 DNA sequence: TGTGCCAGCAGCCGAAAAACACGGAGCTTCATGAACACTGAAGCTTTCTTT. Its translation is CASSRKTRSFMNTEAFF. The rearrangement links TRBV7-9 to TRBJ1-1; D uncertain. V lost 5 bases to trimming and J lost 0 bases, with 19 bases between them. This CDR3 has 17 residues. Germline CDR1 SEHNR, CDR2 FQNEAQ (reference sequence).

The rearrangement links TRBV29-1 to TRBJ1-1, with TRBD1 identical over 8 bases. Germline loops: CDR1 SQVTM, CDR2 ANQGSEA. Germline trimming cut 4 bases from V and 0 bases from J; bases unmatched to any gene: 7. This CDR3 is 15 amino acids long. This CDR3 is CSVGTGWGMNTEAFF. CDR3 nucleotides: TGCAGCGTTGGGACAGGGTGGGGGATGAACACTGAAGCTTTCTTT.